The source of this TCR beta chain is a study of blood T cell repertoires in COVID-19 (dated by TCRdb to about 2020). In the study overall: Collaborator samples came from the United States, Italy and Spain and covered acute and convalescent phases of COVID-19. A de-identified subject ID, COVID-19 status, age in years and sex were almost always included in the sample metadata. The samples were drawn from two sources: the first 160 participants of the ongoing ImmuneRACE study, and 1,000 to 1,500 subjects contributed by 6 global collaborators. The dataset comprised deeply sampled blood TCRbeta repertoires from subjects exposed to, actively infected with, or recovered from COVID-19. The prospective study material was composed of cDNA or gDNA derived from T cells, B-cell-depleted T cells, or PBMCs. Where HLA class I and class II types were available, the types were taken from metadata supplied by the sample provider, not from assay-based typing. The repertoires were made available in a free public database intended to serve as a resource for research on the immune response to SARS-CoV-2.

CDR1 and CDR2 were assigned from the germline V gene as MNHEY and SVGAGI. V loses 3 bases of germline sequence and J loses 0 bases, and the interval between the two ends is 11 bases. The CDR3 sequence holds 15 residues, the cysteine and phenylalanine included. The entry retains the CDR3 DNA only, 45 bases that are in frame from base 1. Participants in the prospective study were aged 18 to 89 years, lived in 24 United States geographic areas, and enrolled through a virtual design. To assign participants to cohorts, the prospective study relied on clinical history that participants themselves reported in a screening survey and a study questionnaire. Recovered participants in ImmuneRACE Cohort 3 were defined by two consecutive negative NP/OP PCR tests, clearance by a healthcare professional, or resolution of symptoms. Each participant in the prospective study had whole blood, serum and a nasopharyngeal or oropharyngeal swab collected by mobile phlebotomists. Over a roughly 2-month period, participants in the prospective study had the option of providing additional blood draws and questionnaires. Before DNA extraction, blood samples from the prospective study were shipped at room temperature or frozen.

The immunoSEQ Assay, a bias-controlled multiplex PCR, was used to amplify TCRbeta CDR3 regions from genomic DNA. For the original study's pipeline: Within the assay, amplification of reference gene primers was used to estimate how many nucleated cells each sample contained. Sequence reads were collapsed and filtered to measure the absolute abundance of every unique TCRbeta CDR3 rearrangement. For each sample, productive Simpson clonality was calculated by taking the square root of Simpson's diversity index across productive rearrangements. TCRdb re-hosts the immuneACCESS table, in-frame sequences only. Its copies lack some clones; in the studies checked, an unresolved V gene accounts for under half of them, and the cause for the rest is not known. The V and J calls and clone size are taken from that table; D and trimming were inferred from the DNA. Across this sample there are 250,000 to 350,000 clones, with 80% to 90% seen only once. Roughly 5.2% of the sample is in the top ten clones.

Beyond this particular receptor, the publication reports: How much clinical and demographic metadata was included differed by source and by participant, and the metadata was provided uncurated.

This clone was picked up one time. No antigen is known for it. There are no base qualities to consult, and no much larger clone falls within one base. This chain joins TRBV6-5 to TRBJ1-1, with the D gene too uncertain to name. The source of this sequence is a woman in her twenties or thirties who had recovered from COVID-19. Sequenced sample: PBMCs or T cells enriched from blood (not recorded which). In nucleotides, the sequence is TGTGCCAGCAGTTATGAAGCCATCTTGAACACTGAAGCTTTCTTT. The resulting protein is CASSYEAILNTEAFF.